This note documents a single T cell receptor (beta chain) sequence. Antigen unknown. These data come from a study of T cells after posttransplantation cyclophosphamide. Findings and limits, study-wide: Later post-transplant blood repertoires were often dominated by donor CD8+ memory clones. Skin or GI-infiltrating T cells shared few TRB sequences with blood.

The germline V gene encodes CDR1 LGHNA and CDR2 YSLEER. The ends lost 0 bases at V and 5 bases at J; junction bases unmatched: 6. This CDR3 spans 15 amino acids. Clones were sequenced by immunoSEQ multiplex PCR, and TCRdb holds only the in-frame ones, with some missing. The top ten hold 0.95% to 1.5% of the sample, which has roughly 13,000 clones, approximately 73% seen once. The sequencing input was memory CD4+ T cells sorted from PBMCs. This rearrangement joins TRBV4-3 to TRBJ1-2; 7 bases map to TRBD1. The receptor comes from a man aged 50 to 60. CDR3 protein: CASSQDSRQGYGYTF. CDR3 bases: TGCGCCAGCAGCCAAGATTCGAGACAGGGATATGGCTACACCTTC.